This TCR beta chain was sequenced in a study of T-cell memory formation after mild COVID-19. CDR1 and CDR2 from the germline V gene are DFQATT and SNEGSKA (reference sequence). The CDR3 consists of 14 residues. The J segment lost 0 bases and the V segment lost 6 bases, leaving 3 bases of the junction unmatched. This clonotype came up a few times. TCRdb re-derived calls from the 5' RACE reads in MiXCR, one entry per CDR3 protein. Altogether over 450,000 distinct CDR3 sequences are present, around 20% being singletons, with the ten largest covering 9.5% to 15%. Sample: PBMCs or a T cell subset sorted from them (not recorded which). This chain links TRBV20-1 with TRBJ2-2; 8 nucleotides line up with TRBD1. This receptor was identified in an adult woman who had mild COVID-19 (a few samples of this study predate the infection). Cell type and time point are not known. The CDR3 DNA reads as TGCAGTGCCGGACAGGGCGCGAACACCGGGGAGCTGTTTTTT. This encodes CSAGQGANTGELFF.